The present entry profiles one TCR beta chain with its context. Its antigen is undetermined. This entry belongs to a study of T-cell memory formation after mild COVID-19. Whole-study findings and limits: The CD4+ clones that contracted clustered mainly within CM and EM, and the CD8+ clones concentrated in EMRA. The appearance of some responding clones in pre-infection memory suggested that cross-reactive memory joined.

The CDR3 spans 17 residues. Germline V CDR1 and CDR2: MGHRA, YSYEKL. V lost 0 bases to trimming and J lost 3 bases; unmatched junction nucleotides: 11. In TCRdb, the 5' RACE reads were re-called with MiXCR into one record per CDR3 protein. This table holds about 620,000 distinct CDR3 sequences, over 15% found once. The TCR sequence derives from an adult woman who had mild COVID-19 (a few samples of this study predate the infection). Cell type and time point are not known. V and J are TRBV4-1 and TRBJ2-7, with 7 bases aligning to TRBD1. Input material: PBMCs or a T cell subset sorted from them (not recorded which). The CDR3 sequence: CASSQEKNTGALYEQYF. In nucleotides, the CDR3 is TGCGCCAGCAGCCAAGAGAAGAATACAGGGGCCCTCTACGAGCAGTACTTC.